This T cell receptor beta chain was sequenced for a study of T cells after yellow fever vaccination. Whole-study findings and limits: Among primary-vaccination clones, most reappeared after the booster, at around 97% for CD4 and 85% to 90% for CD8. It was a weaker secondary response, yet one that peaked faster, at day 5 versus 15. The presence of abundant clonotypes contaminating from the bulk population was possible in FACS-sorted repertoires.

Template switching with 5'RACE generated the TCR cDNA and added a universal primer site and UMIs. MiXCR, applied by TCRdb to the 5' RACE reads, yields one record per CDR3 protein. The sample records 450,000 to 650,000 distinct CDR3 sequences, just over 20% being singletons. In germline, CDR1 is SGHTA, CDR2 FQGTGA. The ends lost 5 bases at V and 2 bases at J; junction bases unmatched: 6. The CDR3 is 16 residues long. On this clonotype: As yet, its antigen is unknown.

This chain joins TRBV7-3 and TRBJ2-3; 11 bases are a match to TRBD2. The source material was PBMCs, sampled roughly 20 days after the first yellow fever vaccination. The TCR comes from a young man who received the YFV17D yellow fever vaccine. The CDR3 coding sequence is TGTGCCAGCAGCCCTGGACTAGCGGGCATCACAGATACGCAGTATTTT. It translates to CASSPGLAGITDTQYF. Combining the CDR3 with reference TRBV7-3 and TRBJ2-3 gives the whole variable domain GAGVSQTPSNKVTEKGKYVELRCDPISGHTALYWYRQSLGQGPEFLIYFQGTGAADDSGLPNDRFFAVRPEGSVSTLKIQRTERGDSAVYLCASSPGLAGITDTQYFGPGTRLTVL.